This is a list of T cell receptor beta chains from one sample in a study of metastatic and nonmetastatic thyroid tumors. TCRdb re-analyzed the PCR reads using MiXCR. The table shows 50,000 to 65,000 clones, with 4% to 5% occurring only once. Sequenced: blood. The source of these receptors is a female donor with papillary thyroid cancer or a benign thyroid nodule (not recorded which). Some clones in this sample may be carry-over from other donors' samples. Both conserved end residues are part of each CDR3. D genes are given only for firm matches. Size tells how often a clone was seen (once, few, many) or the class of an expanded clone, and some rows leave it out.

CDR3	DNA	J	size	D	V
CASTLSPRGDSGNTIYF	TGTGCCAGCACCTTGAGTCCACGGGGCGACTCTGGAAACACCATATATTTT	TRBJ1-3	.	.	TRBV5-5
CASRDTGGLAKNIQYF	TGTGCCAGTCGTGACACAGGGGGCCTAGCCAAAAACATTCAGTACTTC	TRBJ2-4	many	TRBD1	TRBV19
CSVRRDREGYEQYF	TGCAGCGTCCGCCGGGACAGGGAGGGTTACGAGCAGTACTTC	TRBJ2-7	many	TRBD1	TRBV29-1
CASSHPERERYEQYF	TGCGCCAGCAGCCACCCTGAGCGGGAGCGCTACGAGCAGTACTTC	TRBJ2-7	many	TRBD2	TRBV5-1
CASIDMAEGIGELFF	TGTGCCAGTATAGACATGGCTGAGGGTATCGGGGAGCTGTTTTTT	TRBJ2-2	.	.	TRBV19
CASRVQGSEKLFF	TGTGCCAGCAGGGTCCAGGGGAGTGAAAAACTGTTTTTT	TRBJ1-4	many	.	TRBV6-1
CASSQSGLANYEQYF	TGTGCCAGTTCGCAATCAGGACTAGCGAACTACGAGCAGTACTTC	TRBJ2-7	many	TRBD2	TRBV19
CASRRTQNTGELFF	TGTGCCAGCCGGCGGACCCAGAACACCGGGGAGCTGTTTTTT	TRBJ2-2	.	.	TRBV27
CASSEDLGGRAGAFF	TGTGCCAGCAGTGAAGACTTGGGTGGTAGGGCTGGAGCTTTCTTT	TRBJ1-1	.	.	TRBV6-1
CASSYLQGTEAFF	TGTGCCAGCAGCTACCTCCAGGGCACTGAAGCTTTCTTT	TRBJ1-1	many	.	TRBV7-9
CASSRDNSYEQYF	TGTGCCAGTTCCCGGGACAACTCCTACGAGCAGTACTTC	TRBJ2-7	many	.	TRBV27
CASSEKDGSSYEQYF	TGTGCCAGCAGTGAAAAGGACGGCAGCTCCTACGAGCAGTACTTC	TRBJ2-7	.	.	TRBV6-1
CASSGFVKGANVLTF	TGTGCCAGCTCAGGGTTCGTGAAGGGGGCCAACGTCCTGACTTTC	TRBJ2-6	many	.	TRBV5-4
CASSPPSAYEQYF	TGTGCCAGCAGCCCTCCCTCTGCCTACGAGCAGTACTTC	TRBJ2-7	few	.	TRBV3-1
CASSSPVTF	TGTGCCAGCAGTTCCCCCGTCACCTTC	TRBJ1-2	.	.	TRBV28
CASSRAHTQYF	TGTGCCAGCAGTCGAGCCCATACGCAGTATTTT	TRBJ2-3	.	.	TRBV3-1
CASSAPGGANVLTF	TGTGCCAGCAGCGCACCCGGGGGGGCCAACGTCCTGACTTTC	TRBJ2-6	few	.	TRBV7-2
CASSLNRGLGNTIYF	TGTGCCAGCAGTTTAAACAGGGGGCTTGGAAACACCATATATTTT	TRBJ1-3	many	TRBD1	TRBV12-3/TRBV12-4
CASSRGVTGNTIYF	TGTGCCAGCAGCCGGGGGGTTACTGGAAACACCATATATTTT	TRBJ1-3	few	.	TRBV3-1
CASSPGRGPSYGYTF	TGTGCCAGCTCACCGGGCAGGGGGCCATCCTATGGCTACACCTTC	TRBJ1-2	many	TRBD1	TRBV18
CASSLTSTDTQYF	TGCGCCAGCAGCTTGACCAGCACAGATACGCAGTATTTT	TRBJ2-3	many	.	TRBV5-1
CASSPGPNSNQPQHF	TGTGCCAGCAGCCCCGGGCCCAATAGCAATCAGCCCCAGCATTTT	TRBJ1-5	many	.	TRBV5-6
CASTLTGDSYEQYF	TGTGCCAGCACTTTGACAGGGGACTCCTACGAGCAGTACTTC	TRBJ2-7	few	TRBD1	TRBV28
CSAAHYRGLGEKLFF	TGCAGTGCTGCCCACTACAGGGGATTAGGTGAAAAACTGTTTTTT	TRBJ1-4	many	TRBD1	TRBV20-1
CASSPPFRAYGYTF	TGTGCCAGCTCACCACCTTTCCGGGCATATGGCTACACCTTC	TRBJ1-2	many	.	TRBV18
CASSTDMAAYEQYF	TGTGCCAGCAGCACGGACATGGCCGCCTACGAGCAGTACTTC	TRBJ2-7	few	.	TRBV27
CASSPGGASGANVLTF	TGTGCCAGCAGCCCAGGGGGCGCATCTGGGGCCAACGTCCTGACTTTC	TRBJ2-6	many	TRBD1	TRBV28
CASSLGEGTEAFF	TGTGCCAGCAGTCTAGGGGAGGGCACTGAAGCTTTCTTT	TRBJ1-1	many	.	TRBV6-1
CAAVPAPGHALPTQYF	TGTGCCGCCGTACCGGCCCCGGGACATGCCCTCCCCACGCAGTATTTT	TRBJ2-3	few	.	TRBV6-1
CATSRGATAMAQYF	TGTGCCACCAGCAGAGGGGCGACCGCCATGGCCCAGTACTTC	TRBJ2-5	many	.	TRBV15
CSASPPPGQGGATNEKLFF	TGCAGTGCTAGTCCCCCTCCGGGACAGGGGGGGGCAACTAATGAAAAACTGTTTTTT	TRBJ1-4	many	TRBD1	TRBV20-1
CASIGSAGQYEQYF	TGTGCCAGCATCGGGTCCGCCGGGCAGTACGAGCAGTACTTC	TRBJ2-7	many	.	TRBV25-1
CASSFSTGGDGGTLHF	TGTGCCAGCAGCTTTAGTACAGGGGGTGACGGTGGGACCCTCCACTTT	TRBJ1-6	many	TRBD1	TRBV7-9
CASRREVVGEQFF	TGCGCCAGCAGGCGGGAGGTGGTGGGGGAGCAGTTCTTC	TRBJ2-1	few	TRBD2	TRBV5-1
CSSSPFSASGGVGELFF	TGTTCCAGCAGCCCCTTTTCCGCTAGCGGGGGCGTCGGGGAGCTGTTTTTT	TRBJ2-2	few	TRBD2	TRBV7-3
CASSTDRVRTGELFF	TGCGCCAGCAGCACGGACAGGGTGAGAACCGGGGAGCTGTTTTTT	TRBJ2-2	.	TRBD1	TRBV5-1
CASSLGSAYNIQYF	TGTGCCAGCAGCTTAGGGTCCGCTTACAACATTCAGTACTTC	TRBJ2-4	many	.	TRBV7-9
CSAKRDSWEQYF	TGCAGTGCGAAGCGGGATTCCTGGGAGCAGTACTTC	TRBJ2-7	.	TRBD2	TRBV20-1
CASSSGPLTYNEQFF	TGTGCCAGCAGCTCCGGACCACTCACCTACAATGAGCAGTTCTTC	TRBJ2-1	many	.	TRBV7-2
CASTDNGRTDTQYF	TGTGCCAGTACCGACAACGGGAGGACAGATACGCAGTATTTT	TRBJ2-3	many	TRBD2	TRBV19
CASSAHRDFSPLHF	TGTGCCAGCAGTGCCCACAGGGATTTTTCACCCCTCCACTTT	TRBJ1-6	few	.	TRBV25-1
CSAQLTGTNIQYF	TGCAGTGCCCAACTGACAGGGACAAACATTCAGTACTTC	TRBJ2-4	few	TRBD1	TRBV20-1
CASGLPGTGELFF	TGTGCTAGTGGTTTGCCTGGCACCGGGGAGCTGTTTTTT	TRBJ2-2	many	.	TRBV12-5
CASSILAWSTYEQYF	TGTGCCAGCAGCATCCTAGCGTGGTCAACCTACGAGCAGTACTTC	TRBJ2-7	few	.	TRBV27
CASSWPRGVNTEAFF	TGTGCCAGCAGTTGGCCCCGGGGGGTCAACACTGAAGCTTTCTTT	TRBJ1-1	.	.	TRBV28
CASSFRTANNEKLFF	TGTGCCAGTAGTTTTAGGACGGCAAATAATGAAAAACTGTTTTTT	TRBJ1-4	many	.	TRBV19
CASSLVGGSYNEQFF	TGCGCCAGCAGCTTAGTAGGTGGGAGCTACAATGAGCAGTTCTTC	TRBJ2-1	many	.	TRBV5-1
CASTLAGVRNEQFF	TGTGCCAGCACCCTAGCGGGAGTCAGGAATGAGCAGTTCTTC	TRBJ2-1	few	TRBD2	TRBV3-1
CAWSNPPRGLQRNQPQHF	TGTGCCTGGAGTAACCCCCCCCGGGGCCTCCAACGCAATCAGCCCCAGCATTTT	TRBJ1-5	many	.	TRBV30
CSALRASGLNEQFF	TGCAGTGCTCTACGGGCTAGCGGGCTCAATGAGCAGTTCTTC	TRBJ2-1	.	TRBD2	TRBV20-1
CASSSAPSGRGGEQYF	TGTGCCAGCAGTTCAGCCCCTAGCGGGAGGGGTGGCGAGCAGTACTTC	TRBJ2-7	many	TRBD2	TRBV6-1